Listed below are T cell receptor beta chains from one sample, sequenced in a study of T cell responses to AZD1222 COVID-19 vaccine. Using immunoSEQ multiplex PCR, the repertoire was profiled, and TCRdb retains in-frame clones only, with some absent. The sample records approximately 89,000 clones, more than 70% being singletons. Sample: peripheral blood, taken on day 0 of AZD1222 vaccination. All receptors derive from an adult in good health. The CDR3 runs from the conserved cysteine through the conserved F or W. A D gene is named only where the DNA matches it firmly. The size field is filled for only some rows; it gives once, few, many or a size class.

v_gene: TRBV7-8; j_gene: TRBJ2-7; d_gene: TRBD2; abundance: .; CDR3nt: TGTGCCAGCAGCTTAGCGGCGGGTAGCGGGGGGCGCTCCTACGAGCAGTACTTC; CDR3aa: CASSLAAGSGGRSYEQYF
v_gene: TRBV7-6; j_gene: TRBJ1-2; d_gene: .; abundance: few; CDR3nt: TGTGCCAGCAGCCCGGACCTGGGGCATCCTAACTATGGCTACACCTTC; CDR3aa: CASSPDLGHPNYGYTF
v_gene: TRBV4-1; j_gene: TRBJ2-3; d_gene: TRBD2; abundance: .; CDR3nt: TGCGCCAGCAGCCTCCTTGCTGTGCTAGCGGCGACAGATACGCAGTATTTT; CDR3aa: CASSLLAVLAATDTQYF
v_gene: TRBV29-1; j_gene: TRBJ1-1; d_gene: .; abundance: .; CDR3nt: TGCAGCGTTGGAGCGAACACTGAAGCTTTCTTT; CDR3aa: CSVGANTEAFF
v_gene: TRBV15; j_gene: TRBJ2-7; d_gene: .; abundance: .; CDR3nt: TGTGCCACCAGGGAAACCTACGGGACGGCTCCCTACGAGCAGTACTTC; CDR3aa: CATRETYGTAPYEQYF
v_gene: TRBV30; j_gene: TRBJ1-3; d_gene: .; abundance: .; CDR3nt: TGTGCCTGGAGGGGGTCCGGAAACACCATATATTTT; CDR3aa: CAWRGSGNTIYF
v_gene: TRBV4-1; j_gene: TRBJ2-2; d_gene: TRBD2; abundance: .; CDR3nt: TGCGCCAGCAGCCAACGACTAGCGGGGGCCGATAACACCGGGGAGCTGTTTTTT; CDR3aa: CASSQRLAGADNTGELFF
v_gene: TRBV19; j_gene: TRBJ1-3; d_gene: .; abundance: .; CDR3nt: TGTGCCAGTAGCACAGGGCTACCTGGAAACACCATATATTTT; CDR3aa: CASSTGLPGNTIYF
v_gene: TRBV4-1; j_gene: TRBJ1-1; d_gene: .; abundance: .; CDR3nt: TGCGCCAGCAGCCAAGTGGTCAACACTGAAGCTTTCTTT; CDR3aa: CASSQVVNTEAFF
v_gene: TRBV18; j_gene: TRBJ1-1; d_gene: TRBD1; abundance: .; CDR3nt: TGTGCCAGCTCACCAATAGGACAGGGGGAAACTGAAGCTTTCTTT; CDR3aa: CASSPIGQGETEAFF
v_gene: TRBV15; j_gene: TRBJ1-1; d_gene: .; abundance: .; CDR3nt: TGTGCCACCAGCAGAGGGTCGGCTGAAGCTTTCTTT; CDR3aa: CATSRGSAEAFF
v_gene: TRBV11-3; j_gene: TRBJ2-7; d_gene: TRBD1; abundance: .; CDR3nt: TGTGCCAGCAGTTTTACAGGGGGCGTGTACGAGCAGTACTTC; CDR3aa: CASSFTGGVYEQYF
v_gene: TRBV2; j_gene: TRBJ2-7; d_gene: TRBD2; abundance: .; CDR3nt: TGTGCCACTAGCCTCGGGACTAGAATCTACGAGCAGTACTTC; CDR3aa: CATSLGTRIYEQYF
v_gene: TRBV4-1; j_gene: TRBJ1-2; d_gene: .; abundance: .; CDR3nt: TGCGCCAGCAGCCAAGTTTACAGGGTATATGGCTACACCTTC; CDR3aa: CASSQVYRVYGYTF
v_gene: TRBV28; j_gene: TRBJ1-5; d_gene: .; abundance: few; CDR3nt: TGTGCCAGCAGTTCCATCCCTTCAGGGTCAGCCCAGCATTTT; CDR3aa: CASSSIPSGSAQHF
v_gene: TRBV11-3; j_gene: TRBJ2-7; d_gene: .; abundance: .; CDR3nt: TGTGCCAGCAGCTTAAGGAGCGTATTCAACGAGCAGTACTTC; CDR3aa: CASSLRSVFNEQYF
v_gene: TRBV5-5; j_gene: TRBJ1-5; d_gene: .; abundance: .; CDR3nt: TGTGCCAGCAGCGTCGGGTTTGATCAGCCCCAGCATTTT; CDR3aa: CASSVGFDQPQHF
v_gene: TRBV4-3; j_gene: TRBJ2-7; d_gene: TRBD1; abundance: .; CDR3nt: TGCGCCAGCAGCCAACAACACAGGGGCGAGCAGTACTTC; CDR3aa: CASSQQHRGEQYF
v_gene: TRBV29-1; j_gene: TRBJ1-2; d_gene: .; abundance: .; CDR3nt: TGCAGCGTGAACGGACACAACTATGGCTACACCTTC; CDR3aa: CSVNGHNYGYTF
v_gene: TRBV4-3; j_gene: TRBJ2-1; d_gene: .; abundance: .; CDR3nt: TGCGCCAGCAGCCCGTTGGACAGCCCGCTCTATGAGCAGTTCTTC; CDR3aa: CASSPLDSPLYEQFF
v_gene: TRBV7-8; j_gene: TRBJ2-7; d_gene: TRBD2; abundance: .; CDR3nt: TGTGCCAGCAGCAACAGCGGGGGGGCCTACGAGCAGTACTTC; CDR3aa: CASSNSGGAYEQYF
v_gene: TRBV2; j_gene: TRBJ1-1; d_gene: .; abundance: few; CDR3nt: TGTGCCAGCAGTGACATCTCAGGCACTGAAGCTTTCTTT; CDR3aa: CASSDISGTEAFF
v_gene: TRBV6-5; j_gene: TRBJ2-2; d_gene: .; abundance: .; CDR3nt: TGTGCCAGCAGTTACTCTGGGAGGAACACCGGGGAGCTGTTTTTT; CDR3aa: CASSYSGRNTGELFF
v_gene: TRBV6-2/TRBV6-3; j_gene: TRBJ2-1; d_gene: .; abundance: .; CDR3nt: TGTGCCAGCAGTTACCCAGGGTCGAGGTCGAGTGAGCAGTTCTTC; CDR3aa: CASSYPGSRSSEQFF
v_gene: TRBV6-2/TRBV6-3; j_gene: TRBJ1-3; d_gene: .; abundance: .; CDR3nt: TGTGCCAGCAGTTCGTTGGGGTACTCTGGAAACACCATATATTTT; CDR3aa: CASSSLGYSGNTIYF
v_gene: TRBV6-6; j_gene: TRBJ1-1; d_gene: .; abundance: .; CDR3nt: TGTGCCAGCAGTTACTCGGGCAGATTGAACACTGAAGCTTTCTTT; CDR3aa: CASSYSGRLNTEAFF
v_gene: TRBV7-2; j_gene: TRBJ1-2; d_gene: .; abundance: .; CDR3nt: TGTGCCAGCAGCCGCTCCCCGGAGTATGGCTACACCTTC; CDR3aa: CASSRSPEYGYTF
v_gene: TRBV30; j_gene: TRBJ1-1; d_gene: .; abundance: few; CDR3nt: TGTGCCTGGAGTTTGTCCCTTGACACTGAAGCTTTCTTT; CDR3aa: CAWSLSLDTEAFF
v_gene: TRBV30; j_gene: TRBJ2-3; d_gene: .; abundance: .; CDR3nt: TGTGCCTGGAGTGCCAAGGACAGCACAGATACGCAGTATTTT; CDR3aa: CAWSAKDSTDTQYF
v_gene: TRBV5-1; j_gene: TRBJ1-3; d_gene: .; abundance: .; CDR3nt: TGCGCCAGCAGCCCCAGTAGACCGTCTGGAAACACCATATATTTT; CDR3aa: CASSPSRPSGNTIYF
v_gene: TRBV29-1; j_gene: TRBJ2-4; d_gene: TRBD1; abundance: .; CDR3nt: TGCAGCGTTGCTGGGACAGGGAGAAGTATTCAGTACTTC; CDR3aa: CSVAGTGRSIQYF
v_gene: TRBV19; j_gene: TRBJ2-7; d_gene: .; abundance: .; CDR3nt: TGTGCCAGTAGTACGCAGGGGTCCAGCTACGAGCAGTACTTC; CDR3aa: CASSTQGSSYEQYF
v_gene: TRBV7-3; j_gene: TRBJ1-2; d_gene: .; abundance: once; CDR3nt: TGTGCCAGCAGCTTATTGCAGCGGGGCTACACCTTC; CDR3aa: CASSLLQRGYTF
v_gene: TRBV5-4; j_gene: TRBJ2-3; d_gene: .; abundance: .; CDR3nt: TGTGCCAGCAGCCAGGAGGGCGATACGCAGTATTTT; CDR3aa: CASSQEGDTQYF
v_gene: TRBV7-9; j_gene: TRBJ2-7; d_gene: TRBD1; abundance: .; CDR3nt: TGTGCCAGCAGCCTCACAGGGGTGGGTGGAGAGCAGTACTTC; CDR3aa: CASSLTGVGGEQYF
v_gene: TRBV19; j_gene: TRBJ2-2; d_gene: TRBD2; abundance: few; CDR3nt: TGTGCCAGTAGTATCGATCTAGCGGGGGGCGGGGCCGGGGAGCTGTTTTTT; CDR3aa: CASSIDLAGGGAGELFF
v_gene: TRBV18; j_gene: TRBJ1-5; d_gene: .; abundance: .; CDR3nt: TGTGCCAGCTCACCAATAGAAGTTGGCCAGAGTCAGCCCCAGCATTTT; CDR3aa: CASSPIEVGQSQPQHF
v_gene: TRBV5-6; j_gene: TRBJ1-2; d_gene: TRBD1; abundance: .; CDR3nt: TGTGCCAGCAGCAAGGACAGGGGCAATGGCTACACCTTC; CDR3aa: CASSKDRGNGYTF
v_gene: TRBV5-1; j_gene: TRBJ2-2; d_gene: .; abundance: .; CDR3nt: TGCGCCAGCAAAGGGACGTTGAACACCGGGGAGCTGTTTTTT; CDR3aa: CASKGTLNTGELFF
v_gene: TRBV5-6; j_gene: TRBJ1-2; d_gene: .; abundance: few; CDR3nt: TGTGCCAGCAGCTTGGACAGGGCCTTTAACTATGGCTACACCTTC; CDR3aa: CASSLDRAFNYGYTF
v_gene: TRBV6-6; j_gene: TRBJ1-3; d_gene: .; abundance: .; CDR3nt: TGTGCCATCCGGACGGTAGGAAACACCATATATTTT; CDR3aa: CAIRTVGNTIYF
v_gene: TRBV29-1; j_gene: TRBJ1-2; d_gene: .; abundance: many; CDR3nt: TGCAGCGTTATGACCGGTATTCGATTCGGCTACACCTTC; CDR3aa: CSVMTGIRFGYTF
v_gene: TRBV18; j_gene: TRBJ1-1; d_gene: .; abundance: .; CDR3nt: TGTGCCAGCTCATCTCAGGGAGCTGAAGCTTTCTTT; CDR3aa: CASSSQGAEAFF
v_gene: TRBV6-5; j_gene: TRBJ1-1; d_gene: .; abundance: .; CDR3nt: TGTGCCAGCACCTCGCCCGGGAAGAACACTGAAGCTTTCTTT; CDR3aa: CASTSPGKNTEAFF
v_gene: TRBV7-2; j_gene: TRBJ1-3; d_gene: .; abundance: .; CDR3nt: TGTGCCAGCAGCTTAGCTCAGGGGACGGGAAACACCATATATTTT; CDR3aa: CASSLAQGTGNTIYF
v_gene: TRBV6-5; j_gene: TRBJ1-2; d_gene: .; abundance: .; CDR3nt: TGTGCCAGCAGTTACTCCCTTCTCGGGGGCTACACCTTC; CDR3aa: CASSYSLLGGYTF
v_gene: TRBV20-1; j_gene: TRBJ1-5; d_gene: .; abundance: few; CDR3nt: TGCAGTGCTAGTTTGTGGGAGCCAGGCAATCAGCCCCAGCATTTT; CDR3aa: CSASLWEPGNQPQHF
v_gene: TRBV19; j_gene: TRBJ2-7; d_gene: .; abundance: .; CDR3nt: TGTGCCAGTAGTATAGATGGAAAGATCTCCTACGAGCAGTACTTC; CDR3aa: CASSIDGKISYEQYF
v_gene: TRBV6-5; j_gene: TRBJ1-6; d_gene: .; abundance: .; CDR3nt: TGTGCCAGCATCGGGAGCTCCTATAATTCACCCCTCCACTTT; CDR3aa: CASIGSSYNSPLHF
v_gene: TRBV14; j_gene: TRBJ2-3; d_gene: TRBD2; abundance: .; CDR3nt: TGTGCCAGCAGCCTTCCTAGCGGGGGGATTCGCACGCAGTATTTT; CDR3aa: CASSLPSGGIRTQYF
v_gene: TRBV6-5; j_gene: TRBJ1-5; d_gene: .; abundance: .; CDR3nt: TGTGCCAGCAGTTCTGGGGGAAGCTTTAGCAATCAGCCCCAGCATTTT; CDR3aa: CASSSGGSFSNQPQHF
v_gene: TRBV19; j_gene: TRBJ1-5; d_gene: TRBD1; abundance: .; CDR3nt: TGTGCCAGTACGAGTGGGGGACAGGACAGTCAGCCCCAGCATTTT; CDR3aa: CASTSGGQDSQPQHF
v_gene: TRBV27; j_gene: TRBJ2-3; d_gene: .; abundance: .; CDR3nt: TGTGCCAGCAGTTTATCGCCGGCAGATACGCAGTATTTT; CDR3aa: CASSLSPADTQYF
v_gene: TRBV4-2; j_gene: TRBJ2-2; d_gene: .; abundance: .; CDR3nt: TGTGCCAGCAGCCAAGGACGGGTCGGGGCCGGGGAGCTGTTTTTT; CDR3aa: CASSQGRVGAGELFF
v_gene: TRBV28; j_gene: TRBJ1-2; d_gene: .; abundance: .; CDR3nt: TGTGCCAGCAGTCCCATTTTTAGTAGCTATGGCTACACCTTC; CDR3aa: CASSPIFSSYGYTF
v_gene: TRBV10-3; j_gene: TRBJ1-1; d_gene: .; abundance: .; CDR3nt: TGTGCCACCGGGGGGAGGGGGAACACTGAAGCTTTCTTT; CDR3aa: CATGGRGNTEAFF
v_gene: TRBV4-1; j_gene: TRBJ1-2; d_gene: TRBD1; abundance: .; CDR3nt: TGCGCCAGCAGCCACGGTGGACAGGGCGATAGCTATGGCTACACCTTC; CDR3aa: CASSHGGQGDSYGYTF
v_gene: TRBV6-5; j_gene: TRBJ1-5; d_gene: .; abundance: .; CDR3nt: TGTGCCGCGGGGGATGGCAATCAGCCCCAGCATTTT; CDR3aa: CAAGDGNQPQHF
v_gene: TRBV6-2/TRBV6-3; j_gene: TRBJ2-7; d_gene: .; abundance: .; CDR3nt: TGTGCCAGCAGCCCCGGGACTTACTACGAGCAGTACTTC; CDR3aa: CASSPGTYYEQYF